The 22 T cell receptor beta chains reported below all come from one sample, sequenced in a study of T cells in Graves' hyperthyroidism and ophthalmopathy (dated by TCRdb to between 2018 and 2020). Library method: multiplex PCR. Sequencing instrument: Illumina HiSeq 2000. Amplification of TCR beta CDR3 regions was carried out from RNA transcripts. The TCR CDR3 was subjected to a first round of RT-PCR using the HTBI primer set and the Qiagen OneStep RT-PCR kit. TCRdb applied fastp at Q25 and MiXCR to the public reads, then kept only in-frame beta chains. Entries are consolidated by CDR3 protein sequence, retaining the most common genes and DNA. This sample holds about 420,000 distinct CDR3 sequences; roughly an eighth were observed only once. In total, the top ten clones hold 5% to 6% of the sample. Input material: blood. Every receptor here comes from a woman between 18 and 29 years old with Graves' hyperthyroidism.

This clonotype was seen many times. The chain employs TRBV7-9 and TRBJ2-3, with a possible D match to TRBD1 (6 bases). V was trimmed by 8 bases and J by 6 bases, leaving 9 bases between them. There are 11 residues in the CDR3. From germline, CDR1 is SEHNR and CDR2 FQNEAQ (reference sequence). The CDR3 DNA reads as TGTGCCAGCGTTCAGGGGGATACGCAGTATTTT. Protein sequence: CASVQGDTQYF.

This clonotype was seen at least ten times. The genes are TRBV6-1 and TRBJ1-5, with D possibly being TRBD1 (5 bases). The germline V gene encodes CDR1 MNHNS and CDR2 SASEGT. The CDR3 has 13 residues. Trimming cost V 0 bases and J 12 bases, with 12 bases left between them. CDR3 region: CASSEAVIDSQHF. The CDR3 region has the DNA TGTGCCAGCAGTGAAGCGGTTATCGACAGCCAGCATTTT.

V gene TRBV19 combines with J gene TRBJ1-4; TRBD1 agrees at 9 bases. This CDR3 spans 12 amino acids. Trimming at V came to 6 bases and at J to 7 bases, leaving 0 bases not matched to a gene. CDR1 is LNHDA and CDR2 is SQIVND in the germline V gene (reference sequence). DNA of the CDR3: TGTGCCAGTAGGACAGGGGGTGAAAAACTGTTTTTT. Translating it yields CASRTGGEKLFF.

The table lists this clonotype with a few counts. V and J are TRBV5-1 and TRBJ1-1, with D hard to call. V lost 2 bases and J 5 bases, leaving 13 bases between the germline ends. The germline gives CDR1 SGHRS, CDR2 YFSETQ. This CDR3 has 14 amino acids. Here the CDR3 DNA reads TGCGCCAGCAGCTTTGGGCCGGATGGGACTGAAGCTTTCTTT. Its protein is CASSFGPDGTEAFF.

The V and J genes are TRBV4-1 and TRBJ2-7; D ambiguous. The CDR3 loop spans 13 amino acids. V lost 1 base, J lost 5 bases, and 9 bases lay in between. Germline V lookup: CDR1 MGHRA, CDR2 YSYEKL. This chain's CDR3 is CASSQGVGDEQYF. The CDR3 nucleotides are TGCGCCAGCAGCCAAGGGGTGGGCGACGAGCAGTACTTC.

This clonotype turned up a few times. This sequence joins TRBV5-1 and TRBJ2-6, with unresolved D. The germline V and J ends were trimmed by 0 bases and 0 bases, with 7 bases remaining between them. The CDR3 has 16 amino acids. Germline V gene lookup returns CDR1 SGHRS and CDR2 YFSETQ. The CDR3 DNA reads as TGCGCCAGCAGCTTGGGGCAGTCCTCTGGGGCCAACGTCCTGACTTTC. Encoded protein: CASSLGQSSGANVLTF.

There are many counts of this clonotype. The chain combines TRBV19 with TRBJ1-1, with 9 positions matching TRBD1. Trimming removed 9 bases from V and 1 base from J; junction bases left unmatched: 6. The germline V gene has CDR1 LNHDA and CDR2 SQIVND (reference sequence). The CDR3 loop spans 14 amino acids. The CDR3 loop reads CASSLDRGNTEAFF. As DNA, the CDR3 is TGTGCCAGCAGCCTGGACAGGGGGAACACTGAAGCTTTCTTT.

Remarks on this clonotype: Since a much larger clone is just one base distant, this may be a read error. The chain joins TRBV5-5 to TRBJ2-7; D gene uncertain. This CDR3 has 15 amino acids. Germline lookup yields CDR1 SGHKS and CDR2 YYEKEE (reference sequence). CDR3 bases: TGTGCCGGCAGCCCCCCCGGTATCAGCTCCTACGAGCAGTACTTC. Protein: CAGSPPGISSYEQYF.

The chain is built from TRBV20-1 and TRBJ2-2, with 7 bases aligning to TRBD1. After removal of 2 bases from V and 2 bases from J, the junction contained 8 bases not matched to a gene. The germline CDR1 and CDR2 sequences are DFQATT and SNEGSKA (reference sequence). The CDR3 runs 16 residues. The CDR3 reads CSARPADRINTGELFF. CDR3 nucleotides: TGCAGTGCTAGACCTGCGGACAGGATAAACACCGGGGAGCTGTTTTTT.

At least ten counts were recorded for this clonotype. The chain has TRBV12-3 or TRBV12-4 and TRBJ1-4; 10 nucleotides match TRBD1. Germline trimming cut 6 bases from V and 8 bases from J; bases unmatched to any gene: 6. CDR3 length: 14 residues. The CDR3 coding sequence is TGTGCCAGCAGCCCGGACAGGGGGAGGGAAAAACTGTTTTTT. Protein product: CASSPDRGREKLFF.

This clonotype was picked up many times. The CDR3 DNA reads TGTGCCAGCAGGAACGGGAGGGCCTTAGGGGGCGAGCAGTACTTC. This sequence encodes CASRNGRALGGEQYF. The chain employs TRBV28 and TRBJ2-7; 8 bases match TRBD2. The germline gives CDR1 MDHEN, CDR2 SYDVKM. The CDR3 is 15 amino acids. The junction had 13 bases not matched to a gene; V was cut back by 6 bases and J by 6 bases.

This clonotype was observed at least ten times. The chain uses TRBV6-1 and TRBJ2-7; 9 bases agree with TRBD2. J was trimmed by 5 bases and V by 4 bases; bases with no gene match: 15. Germline V gene sequence: CDR1 MNHNS, CDR2 SASEGT. The CDR3 runs 17 residues. The CDR3 protein is CASSARGGGGAGHEQYF. The CDR3 DNA follows: TGTGCCAGCAGTGCCCGCGGGGGGGGGGGCGCTGGGCACGAGCAGTACTTC.

Turning to this clonotype: A single base separates this from a much larger clone, so it may be a read error. The rearrangement uses TRBV7-9 and TRBJ2-7; D could derive from TRBD1 or TRBD2 (5 bases each). This CDR3 has 15 residues. Germline lookup yields CDR1 SEHNR and CDR2 FQNEAQ (reference sequence). V dropped 2 bases and J dropped 4 bases, with 15 bases sitting between them. The CDR3 nucleotides are TGTGCCAGCAGCTTAAGGGGAGCCCCCGGGTACGAGCAGTACTTC. Its translation is CASSLRGAPGYEQYF. The full variable domain, completed using reference TRBV7-9 and TRBJ2-7, is DTGVSQNPRHKITKRGQNVTFRCDPISEHNRLYWYRQTLGQGPEFLTYFQNEAQLEKSRLLSDRFSAERPKGSFSTLEIQRTEQGDSAMYLCASSLRGAPGYEQYFGPGTRLTVT.

This clonotype was seen ten or more times. The rearrangement joins TRBV5-6 to TRBJ2-7; 14 bases line up with TRBD2. CDR3 length: 16 amino acids. The germline V gene encodes CDR1 SGHDT and CDR2 YYEEEE. The V segment lost 3 bases and the J segment 7 bases; nucleotides outside the gene matches: 9. The CDR3 region is CASSYPGLAGVGEQYF. The CDR3 DNA follows: TGTGCCAGCAGCTATCCGGGACTAGCGGGAGTGGGTGAGCAGTACTTC.

This clonotype was counted at least ten times. The chain carries TRBV27 and TRBJ2-2, with no clear D. This CDR3 spans 15 amino acids. V lost 5 bases and J lost 2, with 12 bases in between. Germline V gene sequence: CDR1 MNHEY, CDR2 SMNVEV (reference sequence). The CDR3 here is CASSPRGPNTGELFF. The CDR3 region has the DNA TGTGCCAGCAGTCCCCGCGGACCCAACACCGGGGAGCTGTTTTTT.

Turning to this clonotype: This clone may be a read error of a much larger clone one base away. This chain uses TRBV20-1 with TRBJ2-5; TRBD2 agrees at 14 bases. CDR3 length: 13 residues. Losses at the gene ends were 5 bases for V and 4 bases for J; bases not matched to a gene: 0. Germline CDR1 and CDR2: DFQATT and SNEGSKA (reference sequence). CDR3 nucleotides: TGCAGTGCTGGGACTAGCGGGAGAGAGACCCAGTACTTC. The encoded protein is CSAGTSGRETQYF.

This clonotype was seen a few times. J is TRBJ2-6 and V is TRBV25-1; TRBD1 is a possible D gene (7 bases). The CDR3 covers 16 residues. Per the germline V gene, CDR1 is MGHDK and CDR2 is SYGVNS. The germline V and J ends were trimmed by 6 bases and 1 base, with 13 bases remaining between them. Here the CDR3 DNA reads TGTGCCAGCAGCCGCGGGGACAGATCTGGGGCCAACGTCCTGACTTTC. The encoded protein is CASSRGDRSGANVLTF.

Many counts were recorded for this clonotype. The J gene is TRBJ2-7, the V gene TRBV10-3; TRBD1 aligns across 8 bases. J lost 6 bases, V lost 10 bases, and 17 bases had no gene match. This CDR3 region has 15 residues. Germline V gene data show CDR1 as ENHRY and CDR2 as SYGVKD. The CDR3 DNA sequence: TGTGCCACCCATTCGATGACAGGGGTGATCACCGAGCAGTACTTC. It specifies CATHSMTGVITEQYF.

This clonotype was seen ten or more times. The chain recombines TRBV28 with TRBJ2-1; 12 positions agree with TRBD2. Trimming at V came to 5 bases and at J to 1 base, leaving 6 bases not matched to a gene. In germline, CDR1 is MDHEN, CDR2 SYDVKM. This CDR3 comprises 17 residues. CDR3 bases: TGTGCCAGCAGTCCCAGACTAGCGGGAGCATCCTACAATGAGCAGTTCTTC. Translation gives CASSPRLAGASYNEQFF.

Comments on this clonotype: Sequence at one end of the junction differs from germline and may be a read error. V usage is TRBV2 and J usage is TRBJ1-1, with D perhaps TRBD1 (6 bases). The CDR3 totals 12 residues. CDR1 and CDR2 from the germline V gene are SNHLY and FYNNEI. CDR3: CASNRENTGAFF. The DNA for the CDR3 is TGTGCCAGCAACAGGGAGAACACTGGAGCTTTCTTT.

In its sample, this clonotype was seen many times. The V call is TRBV27, the J call TRBJ2-1, with D perhaps matching TRBD1 (5 bases). Trimming cost V 9 bases and J 0 bases, with 9 bases left between them. The CDR3 totals 13 residues. Germline V CDR1 and CDR2: MNHEY, SMNVEV (reference sequence). The CDR3 loop reads CASDRLSYNEQFF. In DNA form, the CDR3 reads TGTGCCAGTGACAGACTCTCCTACAATGAGCAGTTCTTC.

This clonotype was counted a few times. A read error may produce the germline difference seen at one junction end. The V call is TRBV7-7, the J call TRBJ2-1, with TRBD2 matching 7 bases. The CDR3 spans 13 residues. The germline CDR1 and CDR2 sequences are SSHAT and FNYEAQ (reference sequence). CDR3 sequence reads: CASSRMAGDEQFF. The CDR3 bases are TGTGCTAGCAGCCGGATGGCGGGGGATGAGCAGTTCTTC.